Here is one T cell receptor beta chain with its context. The CDR3 is 12 residues long. The germline CDR1 and CDR2 sequences are GTSNPN and SVGIG (reference sequence). The data derive from a study of blood T cell repertoires in COVID-19. Study-level background: Acute and convalescent COVID-19 samples came from the United States, Italy and Spain. The analysed material was cDNA or gDNA that came from T cells, B-cell-depleted T cells, or PBMCs.

Clones were read by immunoSEQ multiplex PCR, and TCRdb kept only the in-frame ones, dropping some. The sample holds 50,000 to 60,000 clones, roughly nine tenths seen once. Material for sequencing was peripheral blood. The chain uses TRBV30 and TRBJ1-3, with D unclear. This receptor was taken from a human donor in a cohort sampled during active COVID-19. The DNA of the CDR3 is TGTGCTTACGGGGTCGCGGGAAACACCATATATTTT. This gives the protein CAYGVAGNTIYF.